The 26 T cell receptor beta chains presented below share a single source sample, sequenced in a study of blood T cell repertoires in COVID-19. Profiling relied on immunoSEQ multiplex PCR, and the TCRdb table lists in-frame clones only, not all of them. The table includes some 140,000 clones, approximately 78% detected once. Sequenced input: peripheral blood. Every receptor here comes from a man aged 80 or over with acute or convalescent COVID-19.

This chain uses TRBV18 with TRBJ2-5; TRBD1 matches at 7 bases. V lost 10 bases and J lost 2; bases outside the gene matches: 7. Looked up from germline, CDR1 is KGHSH and CDR2 is LQKENI. The CDR3 runs to 13 residues. The CDR3 loop reads CATSPGQQETQYF. As DNA, the CDR3 is TGTGCCACATCCCCGGGACAGCAAGAGACCCAGTACTTC.

This clone was found a few times. The V call is TRBV5-5, the J call TRBJ2-5, with 9 bases matching TRBD1. The CDR3 has 15 residues. Germline assignment: CDR1 SGHKS and CDR2 YYEKEE (reference sequence). Germline trimming cut 6 bases from V and 2 bases from J; bases unmatched to any gene: 8. CDR3: CASNTGQGPQETQYF. CDR3 sequence (DNA): TGTGCCAGCAACACGGGACAGGGCCCTCAAGAGACCCAGTACTTC.

This clone occurred a few times. The chain joins TRBV15 to TRBJ1-2; 7 nucleotides match TRBD1. The CDR3 runs to 15 residues. The V segment lost 5 bases and the J segment 4 bases; nucleotides outside the gene matches: 10. From germline, CDR1 is LNHNV and CDR2 YYDKDF (reference sequence). This CDR3 is CATSARQGRGYGYTF. DNA of the CDR3: TGTGCCACCAGCGCTCGACAGGGTCGGGGCTATGGCTACACCTTC.

This clone showed up many times. The chain joins TRBV2 to TRBJ2-5; no firm D call. Germline V CDR1 and CDR2: SNHLY, FYNNEI. This CDR3 has 14 amino acids. Between the trimmed V and J ends, which lost 7 bases and 0 bases, there was a span of 12 bases. The CDR3 loop is CASMWQAYQETQYF. The CDR3 DNA reads TGTGCCAGCATGTGGCAGGCCTACCAAGAGACCCAGTACTTC.

This sequence joins TRBV6-5 and TRBJ1-2; D might be TRBD1 (5 bases). The CDR3 spans 12 residues. The germline CDR1 and CDR2 sequences are MNHEY and SVGAGI. V lost 2 bases, J lost 8 bases, and 9 bases lay in between. The CDR3 nucleotides read TGTGCCAGCAGTTACGGGGCCGCGGGCTACACCTTC. Translation gives CASSYGAAGYTF.

The chain carries TRBV19 and TRBJ1-5, with a tentative D call TRBD1 (5 bases). Germline lookup yields CDR1 LNHDA and CDR2 SQIVND (reference sequence). Trimming took 3 bases from V and 5 from J, leaving 14 bases between them. This CDR3 contains 15 residues. CDR3 amino acids: CASSIPGNGDQPQHF. In nucleotides, the CDR3 is TGTGCCAGTAGTATCCCAGGGAACGGCGATCAGCCCCAGCATTTT.

In this sample, this clone turned up once. The CDR3 reads CAWNGGGYEQYF. CDR3 DNA: TGTGCCTGGAATGGCGGGGGCTACGAGCAGTACTTC. The V gene is TRBV30, the J gene TRBJ2-7, with TRBD2 matching 7 bases. Germline assignment: CDR1 GTSNPN and CDR2 SVGIG (reference sequence). The CDR3 loop spans 12 amino acids. Trimming removed 4 bases from V and 3 bases from J; junction bases left unmatched: 3.

The V and J genes are TRBV19 and TRBJ1-4; no reliable D call. CDR3 length equals 15 residues. Germline V CDR1 and CDR2: LNHDA, SQIVND (reference sequence). V gave up 3 bases and J gave up 0 bases, with 8 bases separating them. Here the CDR3 reads CASSISVATNEKLFF. CDR3 nucleotides: TGTGCCAGTAGTATTTCAGTTGCAACTAATGAAAAACTGTTTTTT.

This chain joins TRBV6-5 and TRBJ2-7; 7 bases are shared with TRBD1. This CDR3 has 15 residues. Germline CDR1 and CDR2: MNHEY and SVGAGI. V shed 10 bases, J shed 1 base, and the junction held 13 bases outside the gene matches. CDR3 DNA: TGTGCCACAGTCCTCCGGGACAGCCTTTCCTACGAGCAGTACTTC. Amino acid sequence: CATVLRDSLSYEQYF.

This chain uses TRBV2 with TRBJ2-2, with 7 positions matching TRBD2. J lost 8 bases, V lost 0 bases, and 0 bases had no gene match. Germline V lookup: CDR1 SNHLY, CDR2 FYNNEI. The CDR3 length is 13 residues. As DNA, the CDR3 is TGTGCCAGCAGTGAAGCGCGGGGGGGGGAGCTGTTTTTT. It specifies CASSEARGGELFF. Filled out from reference TRBV2 and TRBJ2-2, the complete variable domain reads EPEVTQTPSHQVTQMGQEVILRCVPISNHLYFYWYRQILGQKVEFLVSFYNNEISEKSEIFDDQFSVERPDGSNFTLKIRSTKLEDSAMYFCASSEARGGELFFGEGSRLTVL.

V is TRBV5-1 and J is TRBJ2-7; 7 bases agree with TRBD2. This CDR3 is 16 amino acids long. V shed 4 bases and J 0 bases; nucleotides not matched to a gene: 10. The germline V gene encodes CDR1 SGHRS and CDR2 YFSETQ. The CDR3 here is CASSPSPSGSSYEQYF. Here the CDR3 DNA reads TGCGCCAGCAGCCCCAGCCCTAGCGGAAGCTCCTACGAGCAGTACTTC.

The chain recombines TRBV30 with TRBJ1-2, with a tentative D call TRBD1 (6 bases). There are 13 residues in the CDR3. Germline lookup yields CDR1 GTSNPN and CDR2 SVGIG (reference sequence). Trimming left V 7 bases short and J 8 bases short, with 20 bases between. The CDR3 DNA reads as TGTGCCTCGTCCCTGGCAGGGGCGATGGGCTACACCTTC. Translating it yields CASSLAGAMGYTF.

Written as DNA, the CDR3 is TGTGCCAGCAGACTGGACAGGGGTAGCTCCTACGAGCAGTACTTC. Protein product: CASRLDRGSSYEQYF. The chain has TRBV4-2 and TRBJ2-7; 9 bases map to TRBD1. The length of the CDR3 is 15 residues. From germline, CDR1 is LGHNA and CDR2 YNFKEQ. V gave up 6 bases and J gave up 0 bases; unmatched junction bases: 6.

This chain links TRBV5-1 with TRBJ2-6; TRBD1 aligns across 7 bases. CDR1 and CDR2 (germline): SGHRS, YFSETQ. V shed 5 bases, J shed 2 bases, and the junction held 4 bases outside the gene matches. The CDR3 runs to 15 residues. The DNA of the CDR3 is TGCGCCAGCAGTGCCGGACAGGCTGGGGCCAACGTCCTGACTTTC. Translated: CASSAGQAGANVLTF.

There are a few counts of this clone. The genes are TRBV2 and TRBJ1-5; 9 bases fit TRBD1. Germline V CDR1 and CDR2: SNHLY, FYNNEI. The CDR3 spans 16 residues. V gave up 6 bases and J gave up 0 bases; unmatched junction bases: 6. CDR3 sequence reads: CASRSATGGSNQPQHF. In DNA, the CDR3 is TGTGCCAGCAGGTCCGCGACAGGGGGTAGCAATCAGCCCCAGCATTTT. The whole variable domain, filled in from reference TRBV2 and TRBJ1-5, reads EPEVTQTPSHQVTQMGQEVILRCVPISNHLYFYWYRQILGQKVEFLVSFYNNEISEKSEIFDDQFSVERPDGSNFTLKIRSTKLEDSAMYFCASRSATGGSNQPQHFGDGTRLSIL.

This rearrangement joins TRBV29-1 to TRBJ1-5, with 8 bases identical to TRBD1. Germline V gene sequence: CDR1 SQVTM, CDR2 ANQGSEA. This CDR3 comprises 13 residues. The V segment lost 5 bases and the J segment 5 bases; nucleotides outside the gene matches: 5. The CDR3 here is CSVHQGADQPQHF. In nucleotides, the CDR3 is TGCAGCGTTCACCAGGGGGCAGATCAGCCCCAGCATTTT.

The V gene is TRBV11-3, the J gene TRBJ2-7, with 8 bases matching TRBD1. The J segment lost 7 bases and the V segment lost 5 bases, leaving 7 bases of the junction unmatched. The CDR3 extends over 13 amino acids. CDR1 is SGHNT, CDR2 YENEEA, per germline. The CDR3 bases are TGTGCCAGCAGCGCCCTCCGGGACAGGGAGCAGTACTTC. This gives the protein CASSALRDREQYF.

Concerning this clone itself: Within the sample, other DNA sequences also encode this same CDR3. The chain joins TRBV19 to TRBJ1-2, with TRBD1 matching 10 bases. V trimming: 4 bases; J trimming: 2 bases; junction bases outside the gene matches: 1. Germline lookup yields CDR1 LNHDA and CDR2 SQIVND (reference sequence). The CDR3 is made up of 14 amino acids. In DNA, the CDR3 is TGTGCCAGTAGTAGGGACAGGGGAAACTATGGCTACACCTTC. This sequence encodes CASSRDRGNYGYTF.

This chain joins TRBV15 and TRBJ2-1; TRBD2 matches 9 bases. Germline V lookup: CDR1 LNHNV, CDR2 YYDKDF (reference sequence). The CDR3 length is 17 residues. With 0 bases clipped from V and 6 bases from J, the junction kept 9 bases outside the gene matches. As DNA, the CDR3 is TGTGCCACCAGCAGAGAGGCGGGGGGGCCCTTCGGCAATGAGCAGTTCTTC. Encoded protein: CATSREAGGPFGNEQFF.

The chain uses TRBV7-6 and TRBJ2-7; D may be TRBD2 (6 bases). Trimming stripped 5 bases from V and 6 bases from J, with 20 bases between. Looked up from germline, CDR1 is SGHVS and CDR2 is FNYEAQ. This CDR3 contains 15 residues. CDR3 sequence (DNA): TGTGCCAGCAGCCGCGGGGCGCGGGCCATTTCCGAGCAGTACTTC. It specifies CASSRGARAISEQYF.

This clone has more than one count but fewer than ten. The V call is TRBV4-2, the J call TRBJ2-1, with D maybe TRBD1 (6 bases). V lost 1 base, J lost 0 bases, and 22 bases lay in between. The CDR3 length is 20 residues. Germline assignment: CDR1 LGHNA and CDR2 YNFKEQ. In DNA form, the CDR3 reads TGTGCCAGCAGCCAAGCAAGCTTTGGGGGCCCGGGAAGCTCCTACAATGAGCAGTTCTTC. Translating gives CASSQASFGGPGSSYNEQFF.

The gene calls are TRBV3-1 (or the pseudogene TRBV3-2) and TRBJ2-3; D may be TRBD1 (7 bases). V was clipped by 5 bases and J by 0 bases, with 12 bases between them. CDR1 LGHDT and CDR2 YNNKEL come from the germline V gene (reference sequence). The CDR3 extends over 15 amino acids. The CDR3 reads CASSKQGTSTDTQYF. Written as DNA, the CDR3 is TGTGCCAGCAGCAAACAGGGGACTAGCACAGATACGCAGTATTTT.

The chain is built from TRBV6-5 and TRBJ1-1, with a weak D call TRBD1 (6 bases). Trimming left V 5 bases short and J 10 bases short, with 20 bases between. Germline V gene data show CDR1 as MNHEY and CDR2 as SVGAGI. The CDR3 has 14 amino acids. In DNA form, the CDR3 reads TGTGCCAGCAGTACACCCGGGACACCATCGGGAGCTTTCTTT. It specifies CASSTPGTPSGAFF.

This chain connects TRBV28 to TRBJ2-1; 9 nucleotides match TRBD2. Germline V gene lookup returns CDR1 MDHEN and CDR2 SYDVKM. CDR3 length: 15 amino acids. The V gene end was trimmed by 4 bases and the J gene end by 5 bases; junction bases not matched to a gene: 6. The CDR3 sequence: CASSWMGLANNEQFF. Here the CDR3 DNA reads TGTGCCAGCAGTTGGATGGGACTAGCCAACAATGAGCAGTTCTTC. The full variable domain, in which reference TRBV28 and TRBJ2-1 provide the parts outside the CDR3, is DVKVTQSSRYLVKRTGEKVFLECVQDMDHENMFWYRQDPGLGLRLIYFSYDVKMKEKGDIPEGYSVSREKKERFSLILESASTNQTSMYLCASSWMGLANNEQFFGPGTRLTVL.

This clone was seen a handful of times. The CDR3 DNA sequence: TGTGCCAGCAGCTTGCGACCGGGAAACAGGGCGACTGGCTACACCTTC. This encodes CASSLRPGNRATGYTF. The V call is TRBV7-2, the J call TRBJ1-2; D might be TRBD1 (6 bases). The CDR3 contains 16 residues. Trimming left V 3 bases short and J 7 bases short, with 21 bases between. Germline lookup yields CDR1 SGHTA and CDR2 FQGNSA.

This clone was counted a few times. Germline and junction disagree at one end, which may indicate a read error. Other nucleotide sequences from this sample produce the same CDR3. V usage is TRBV3-1 (or the pseudogene TRBV3-2) and J usage is TRBJ1-6, with TRBD1 identical over 9 bases. The CDR3 totals 14 residues. Per germline, CDR1 LGHDT and CDR2 YNNKEL (reference sequence). The CDR3 bases are TGTGCCAGCAGTCAAGGACAGGGGCGATCACCCCTCCACTTT. Amino acids: CASSQGQGRSPLHF.